Listed below are T cell receptor beta chains from one sample, sequenced in a study of blood T cell repertoires in COVID-19. The method was immunoSEQ multiplex PCR; TCRdb's version includes in-frame clones alone and lacks a portion of them. In the table there are 80,000 to 100,000 clones, about 78% of which are singletons. The sample consisted of peripheral blood. The receptor set was obtained from a human donor in a cohort sampled during active COVID-19. CDR3s include the opening cysteine and the closing phenylalanine or tryptophan.

V: TRBV5-1
CDR3: CASWGLAEDGYTF

V: TRBV4-1
CDR3: CASSQGSRVFGTNEKLFF

V: TRBV10-1
CDR3: CASSAGAGGPGEQFF

V: TRBV20-1
CDR3: CSARRTGELFF

V: TRBV27
CDR3: CASSSTANQPQHF

V: TRBV5-5
CDR3: CASSLLADTQYF

V: TRBV5-8
CDR3: CASITILDWTPYNEQFF

V: TRBV24-1
CDR3: CATLSVGNEAFF

V: TRBV4-2
CDR3: CASSQRHGGLGYNSPLHF

V: TRBV30
CDR3: CAWRADLGGETGELFF

V: TRBV19
CDR3: CASSIAPVGELFF

V: TRBV18
CDR3: CASSPPAVNYGYTF

V: TRBV9
CDR3: CASSVERTDTQYF

V: TRBV30
CDR3: CAWRFGGSGNTIYF

V: TRBV5-6
CDR3: CASSLASAGGQEQYF

V: TRBV7-2
CDR3: CASSPGTSPDTQYF

V: TRBV5-1
CDR3: CASSPSNYGYTF

V: TRBV23-1
CDR3: CASSQPGSDTQYF

V: TRBV2
CDR3: CASSASNYGYTF

V: TRBV5-1
CDR3: CASSSGTSVMETQYF

V: TRBV11-2
CDR3: CASSLGPAGDYEQYF

V: TRBV6-5
CDR3: CASSYSTGGNNEQFF